This TCR beta chain derives from a study of T cells in Graves' hyperthyroidism and ophthalmopathy. General observations from the study: Stable hyperthyroidism and ophthalmopathy were separated using 13 V-J signatures. Blood shared most expanded thyroid clonotypes above 0.001. Ophthalmopathy, as predicted by the model, came a median about seven months after the prediction.

For this clonotype: The antigen is undetermined.

Germline CDR1 and CDR2: SGDLS and YYNGEE. V was pared by 4 bases and J by 0 bases, with 14 bases between. This CDR3 is 16 amino acids long. Amplified TCR beta CDR3 regions derived from RNA transcripts. A set of HTBI primers served as the primers for a first-round RT-PCR of the TCR CDR3. Each CDR3 protein is one row after TCRdb ran MiXCR on the multiplex PCR reads. The table shows 700,000 to 950,000 distinct CDR3 sequences, with approximately 40% occurring only once. Newly diagnosed patients aged 18 to 65 had hyperthyroidism of under 2 months' duration. What was sequenced was blood. This chain uses TRBV9 with TRBJ1-3; D may be TRBD1 (5 bases). The receptor's source is a middle-aged woman with Graves' hyperthyroidism. CDR3 sequence (DNA): TGTGCCAGCAGCTCCTCCAGGGATAGCTCTGGAAACACCATATATTTT. This codes for CASSSSRDSSGNTIYF.